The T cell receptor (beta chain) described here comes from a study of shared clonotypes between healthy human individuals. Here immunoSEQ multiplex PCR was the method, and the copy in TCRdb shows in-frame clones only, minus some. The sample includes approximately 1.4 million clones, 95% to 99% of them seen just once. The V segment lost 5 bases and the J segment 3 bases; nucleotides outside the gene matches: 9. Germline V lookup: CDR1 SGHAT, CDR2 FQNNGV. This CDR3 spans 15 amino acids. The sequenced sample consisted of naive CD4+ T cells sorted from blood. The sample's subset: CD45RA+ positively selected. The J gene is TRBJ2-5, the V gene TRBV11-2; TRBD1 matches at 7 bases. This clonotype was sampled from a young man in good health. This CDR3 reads CASSKTMTGKETQYF. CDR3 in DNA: TGTGCCAGCAGCAAGACGATGACAGGGAAAGAGACCCAGTACTTC.